Following are 20 T cell receptor beta chains from one sample sequenced in a study of OX40 agonist ivuxolimab in advanced cancers. This table comes from immunoSEQ multiplex PCR, and its TCRdb copy is limited to in-frame clones, with some not included. The table lists 55,000 to 70,000 clones, 82% of them singletons. The sample here was CD4+ or CD8+ T cells sorted from blood, taken in a trial of the OX40 agonist ivuxolimab. The receptor source for this set is an adult with an advanced solid tumor such as melanoma, head and neck, liver or kidney cancer.

The rearrangement uses TRBV11-1 and TRBJ2-5, with a tentative D call TRBD2 (6 bases). CDR3 length equals 15 residues. The germline V gene encodes CDR1 SGHAT and CDR2 FQDESV (reference sequence). The ends were cut back, 5 bases at V and 4 bases at J, with 17 bases in the middle. CDR3 sequence reads: CASSPATRGGETQYF. CDR3 nucleotides: TGTGCCAGCAGCCCAGCGACTAGGGGCGGAGAGACCCAGTACTTC.

The chain recombines TRBV7-4 with TRBJ1-4; 7 bases are a match to TRBD1. CDR1 and CDR2 (germline): SGHVT, SQSDAQ. The CDR3 consists of 16 residues. V was pared by 5 bases and J by 8 bases, with 14 bases of the junction left unmatched. For the CDR3, the DNA is TGTGCCAGCAGCCCCGGGACAGCCAGTGGAGTGGAAAAACTGTTTTTT. It is translated as CASSPGTASGVEKLFF.

The chain links TRBV15 to TRBJ2-1; possible D gene TRBD2, 6 bases. V lost 6 bases and J lost 1, with 10 bases in between. Per the germline V gene, CDR1 is LNHNV and CDR2 is YYDKDF (reference sequence). The CDR3 is 14 amino acids. The CDR3 region has the DNA TGTGCCACCAGGCGGGACTCATCCTACAATGAGCAGTTCTTC. Its translation: CATRRDSSYNEQFF.

This rearrangement joins TRBV5-1 to TRBJ2-1; D perhaps matches TRBD1 (6 bases). V dropped 2 bases and J dropped 2 bases, with 11 bases sitting between them. Germline CDR1 reads SGHRS; CDR2 reads YFSETQ. CDR3 length: 15 residues. CDR3 sequence: CASSLQGNTYNEQFF. The CDR3 DNA reads TGCGCCAGCAGCTTACAGGGTAATACCTACAATGAGCAGTTCTTC.

The rearrangement joins TRBV14 to TRBJ2-2; 8 bases agree with TRBD2. The J segment lost 4 bases and the V segment lost 5 bases, leaving 6 bases of the junction unmatched. CDR1 is SGHDN, CDR2 FVKESK, per germline. This CDR3 has 15 residues. CDR3 in DNA: TGTGCCAGCAGCGTGACGGGACTAGGCACCGGGGAGCTGTTTTTT. This translates into CASSVTGLGTGELFF.

This clone was seen only once. V is TRBV5-1 and J is TRBJ2-3; possible D gene TRBD2, 6 bases. V was shortened by 4 bases and J by 0 bases, with 18 bases between the two germline ends. Germline values: CDR1 SGHRS, CDR2 YFSETQ. The CDR3 is made up of 17 amino acids. Here the CDR3 DNA reads TGCGCCAGCAGCAACCTAGCGACCTTATCTAGCACAGATACGCAGTATTTT. This sequence encodes CASSNLATLSSTDTQYF.

CDR3 DNA sequence: TGTGCCAGCAGTTTATCCACTAGCGGGGGGACGTTCGGGGAGCTGTTTTTT. The encoded protein is CASSLSTSGGTFGELFF. The chain recombines TRBV27 with TRBJ2-2; TRBD2 agrees at 12 bases. CDR3 length: 17 amino acids. Germline lookup yields CDR1 MNHEY and CDR2 SMNVEV (reference sequence). V lost 0 bases to trimming and J lost 7 bases; unmatched junction nucleotides: 6.

The chain joins TRBV6-5 to TRBJ2-2; maybe TRBD2 (5 bases). Germline CDR1 is MNHEY and CDR2 is SVGAGI. With 6 bases removed from V and 7 bases from J, the gap between germline ends came to 12 bases. The CDR3 spans 13 residues. CDR3 residues: CASSSYGSGELFF. The CDR3 nucleotides are TGTGCCAGCAGCTCCTATGGGAGCGGGGAGCTGTTTTTT.

The chain is built from TRBV11-2 and TRBJ2-2; 9 bases match TRBD1. Per the germline V gene, CDR1 is SGHAT and CDR2 is FQNNGV. J was trimmed by 7 bases and V by 5 bases; bases with no gene match: 5. The CDR3 is 14 residues long. CDR3 amino acids: CASSRTGDLGELFF. CDR3 DNA sequence: TGTGCCAGCAGCAGGACAGGGGATCTCGGGGAGCTGTTTTTT.

The V call is TRBV9, the J call TRBJ2-2; tentatively, D is TRBD1 (6 bases). The germline V gene encodes CDR1 SGDLS and CDR2 YYNGEE. V was trimmed by 7 bases and J by 7 bases, leaving 14 bases between them. This CDR3 contains 13 residues. For the CDR3, the DNA is TGTGCCAGCTCAGGGGATTTTGGCGGGGAGCTGTTTTTT. Amino acids: CASSGDFGGELFF.

This clone was found once. In DNA form, the CDR3 reads TGTGCCAGCATGGGGGGCGGCTACGAGCAGTACTTC. Protein product: CASMGGGYEQYF. The chain has TRBV2 and TRBJ2-7; either TRBD1 or TRBD2 may fit D (6 bases each). The CDR3 extends over 12 amino acids. Germline V lookup: CDR1 SNHLY, CDR2 FYNNEI. Trimming left V 7 bases short and J 3 bases short, with 10 bases between.

V and J are TRBV6-1 and TRBJ1-2; D not certain. The CDR3 extends over 13 amino acids. Per germline, CDR1 MNHNS and CDR2 SASEGT. Trimming removed 3 bases from V and 2 bases from J, with 7 bases in between. Written as DNA, the CDR3 is TGTGCCAGCAGTGACGCCAGAAACTATGGCTACACCTTC. Encoded protein: CASSDARNYGYTF.

The chain carries TRBV9 and TRBJ1-2, with a possible D match to TRBD1 (5 bases). Trimming left V 3 bases short and J 8 bases short, with 14 bases between. Germline CDR1 reads SGDLS; CDR2 reads YYNGEE. The CDR3 extends over 13 amino acids. The CDR3 region has the DNA TGTGCCAGCAGCGAGAGGGAGCGGGACGGCTACACCTTC. Amino acid sequence: CASSERERDGYTF.

V and J are TRBV5-1 and TRBJ1-5, with D possibly being TRBD1 (5 bases). The V gene lost 0 bases and the J gene lost 1 base, with 8 bases spanning the gap. Germline CDR1 SGHRS, CDR2 YFSETQ. CDR3 size: 15 residues. This CDR3 is CASSLEGRSNQPQHF. The DNA of the CDR3 is TGCGCCAGCAGCTTGGAGGGACGGAGCAATCAGCCCCAGCATTTT.

Only a few counts were recorded for this clone. The chain carries TRBV6-1 and TRBJ2-7; 7 positions agree with TRBD1. The germline V gene has CDR1 MNHNS and CDR2 SASEGT. V shed 6 bases, J shed 0 bases, and the junction held 5 bases outside the gene matches. There are 14 residues in the CDR3. The CDR3 here is CASREDRSSYEQYV. Written as DNA, the CDR3 is TGTGCCAGCAGAGAGGACAGGAGCTCCTACGAGCAGTACGTC.

DNA of the CDR3: TGTGCCAGCGGGAGGCTCGCTGAAGCTTTCTTT. Translating it yields CASGRLAEAFF. The chain combines TRBV2 with TRBJ1-1, with D unresolved. The V gene lost 8 bases and the J gene lost 6 bases, with 10 bases spanning the gap. CDR1 is SNHLY and CDR2 is FYNNEI in the germline V gene. The CDR3 sequence is 11 residues long.

Only a few counts were recorded for this clone. The J gene is TRBJ2-7, the V gene TRBV7-2; D is unresolved. Germline V gives CDR1 SGHTA, CDR2 FQGNSA. The CDR3 extends over 13 amino acids. Trimming cost V 1 base and J 6 bases, with 10 bases left between them. CDR3 coding DNA: TGTGCCAGCAGCTTAGGTCCTACTTTCGAGCAGTACGTC. The encoded protein is CASSLGPTFEQYV.

The rearrangement joins TRBV7-9 to TRBJ1-2, with 7 bases lining up with TRBD1. CDR1 is SEHNR, CDR2 FQNEAQ, per germline (reference sequence). There are 15 residues in the CDR3. V lost 1 base, J lost 0 bases, and 2 bases stayed unmatched. The CDR3 DNA sequence: TGTGCCAGCAGCTTAGGGGACAGTACTAACTATGGCTACACCTTC. Translating it yields CASSLGDSTNYGYTF.

The rearrangement uses TRBV4-1 and TRBJ2-6; D may be TRBD1 (5 bases). The CDR3 sequence is 16 residues long. From germline, CDR1 is MGHRA and CDR2 YSYEKL. The V end lost 4 bases, the J end lost 0 bases, and 10 bases lay between the germline ends. CDR3 region: CASSPWQGSGANVLTF. The CDR3 DNA follows: TGCGCCAGCAGCCCCTGGCAGGGCTCTGGGGCCAACGTCCTGACTTTC.

The chain couples TRBV5-1 to TRBJ2-2, with 12 bases fitting TRBD1. V was clipped by 4 bases and J by 5 bases; unmatched bases: 12. Per the germline V gene, CDR1 is SGHRS and CDR2 is YFSETQ. CDR3 length: 18 residues. The CDR3 nucleotides read TGCGCCAGCAGCCTCATCCCACCGGGACAGGGGGCAACCGGGGAGCTGTTTTTT. Protein product: CASSLIPPGQGATGELFF. Full variable domain (remainder filled in from reference TRBV5-1 and TRBJ2-2): KAGVTQTPRYLIKTRGQQVTLSCSPISGHRSVSWYQQTPGQGLQFLFEYFSETQRNKGNFPGRFSGRQFSNSRSEMNVSTLELGDSALYLCASSLIPPGQGATGELFFGEGSRLTVL.